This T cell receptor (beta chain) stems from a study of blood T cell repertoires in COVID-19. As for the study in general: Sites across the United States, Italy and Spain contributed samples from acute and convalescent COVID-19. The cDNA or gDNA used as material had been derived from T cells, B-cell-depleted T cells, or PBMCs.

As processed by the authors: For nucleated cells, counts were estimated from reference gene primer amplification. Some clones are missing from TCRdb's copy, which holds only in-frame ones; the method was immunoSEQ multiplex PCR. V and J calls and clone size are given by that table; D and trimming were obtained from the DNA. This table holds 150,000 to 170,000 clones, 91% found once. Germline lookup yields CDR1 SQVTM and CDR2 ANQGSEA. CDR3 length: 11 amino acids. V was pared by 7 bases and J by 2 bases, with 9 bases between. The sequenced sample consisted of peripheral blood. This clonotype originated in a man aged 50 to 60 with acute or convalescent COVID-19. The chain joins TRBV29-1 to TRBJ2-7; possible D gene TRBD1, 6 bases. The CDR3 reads CSGGQTYEQYF. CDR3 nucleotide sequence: TGCAGCGGAGGACAGACCTACGAGCAGTACTTC.